Listed below are T cell receptor beta chains from one sample, sequenced in a study of T cell responses to AZD1222 COVID-19 vaccine. TCRdb keeps only in-frame clones here, not all; method: immunoSEQ multiplex PCR. The sample holds around 130,000 clones; roughly 92% are singletons and the top ten take approximately 1.2%. The source was peripheral blood, collected 28 days after the second AZD1222 dose. The receptors stem from an adult who received the AZD1222 COVID-19 vaccine. The CDR3 runs from the conserved cysteine through the conserved F or W. The order of the fields is V gene, J gene, clone size, D gene, CDR3 DNA, CDR3 protein. D genes are given only for firm matches. The size of a clone is reported for some rows only, either as once, few or many, or as a class for expanded clones.

V gene: TRBV7-9
J gene: TRBJ2-5
clone size: .
D gene: .
CDR3 DNA: TGTGCCAGCAGCTTAGAAATTGGGACCCAGTACTTC
CDR3 protein: CASSLEIGTQYF

V gene: TRBV7-3
J gene: TRBJ1-6
clone size: .
D gene: .
CDR3 DNA: TGTGCCAGCAGCTTAAATGGACAGCGAAATTCACCCCTCCACTTT
CDR3 protein: CASSLNGQRNSPLHF

V gene: TRBV7-2
J gene: TRBJ1-2
clone size: .
D gene: TRBD1
CDR3 DNA: TGTGCCAGCAGACGGGGACAGGGCGGGAACTATGGCTACACCTTC
CDR3 protein: CASRRGQGGNYGYTF

V gene: TRBV14
J gene: TRBJ2-5
clone size: .
D gene: .
CDR3 DNA: TGTGCCAGCAGCCCGGGACTGGAAGAGACCCAGTACTTC
CDR3 protein: CASSPGLEETQYF

V gene: TRBV19
J gene: TRBJ1-2
clone size: .
D gene: TRBD1
CDR3 DNA: TGTGCCAGTAGTACCCCCAGAGGGGGCCTTAACTATGGCTACACCTTC
CDR3 protein: CASSTPRGGLNYGYTF

V gene: TRBV12-5
J gene: TRBJ2-5
clone size: .
D gene: TRBD2
CDR3 DNA: TGTGCTAGTGGTTCGACGGCTGGGCTAGCGGGGTTAGAGACCCAGTACTTC
CDR3 protein: CASGSTAGLAGLETQYF

V gene: TRBV18
J gene: TRBJ1-2
clone size: .
D gene: .
CDR3 DNA: TGTGCCAGCTCCGGAATTGGCTATGGCTACACCTTC
CDR3 protein: CASSGIGYGYTF

V gene: TRBV4-2
J gene: TRBJ2-3
clone size: .
D gene: .
CDR3 DNA: TGTGCCAGCAGCCAAGACGGCACTCGAGGCACAGATACGCAGTATTTT
CDR3 protein: CASSQDGTRGTDTQYF

V gene: TRBV29-1
J gene: TRBJ2-3
clone size: .
D gene: .
CDR3 DNA: TGCAGCGTTGAAATCCTCGGGGCAGATACGCAGTATTTT
CDR3 protein: CSVEILGADTQYF

V gene: TRBV4-3
J gene: TRBJ2-6
clone size: .
D gene: .
CDR3 DNA: TGCGCCAGCAGCCAAGTATACTCTGGGGCCAACGTCCTGACTTTC
CDR3 protein: CASSQVYSGANVLTF

V gene: TRBV20-1
J gene: TRBJ2-5
clone size: .
D gene: .
CDR3 DNA: TGCAGTGCTAGTCTGCAAGAGACCCAGTACTTC
CDR3 protein: CSASLQETQYF

V gene: TRBV14
J gene: TRBJ1-2
clone size: .
D gene: TRBD1
CDR3 DNA: TGTGCCAGCAGTTTCTCCGGGACAGGGGTTCGAGGCTACACCTTC
CDR3 protein: CASSFSGTGVRGYTF

V gene: TRBV14
J gene: TRBJ1-2
clone size: .
D gene: .
CDR3 DNA: TGTGCCAGCAGCCAACACAGAAACTATGGCTACACCTTC
CDR3 protein: CASSQHRNYGYTF

V gene: TRBV4-3
J gene: TRBJ1-1
clone size: .
D gene: .
CDR3 DNA: TGCGCCAGCAGCCAAGATCGGAGACCTAACACTGAAGCTTTCTTT
CDR3 protein: CASSQDRRPNTEAFF

V gene: TRBV7-2
J gene: TRBJ1-3
clone size: .
D gene: .
CDR3 DNA: TGTGCCAGCAGCCAGGGCTTTACTGGAAACACCATATATTTT
CDR3 protein: CASSQGFTGNTIYF

V gene: TRBV7-9
J gene: TRBJ1-4
clone size: .
D gene: .
CDR3 DNA: TGTGCCAGCAGCCTAGAGGACAGAAAGAATGAAAAACTGTTTTTT
CDR3 protein: CASSLEDRKNEKLFF

V gene: TRBV19
J gene: TRBJ2-3
clone size: .
D gene: TRBD2
CDR3 DNA: TGTGCCAGTAGTCCGGGGGGGGAGACAGATACGCAGTATTTT
CDR3 protein: CASSPGGETDTQYF

V gene: TRBV11-2
J gene: TRBJ1-1
clone size: .
D gene: .
CDR3 DNA: TGTGCCAGCAGCTTGCGGGGCACGAGGAACACTGAAGCTTTCTTT
CDR3 protein: CASSLRGTRNTEAFF

V gene: TRBV28
J gene: TRBJ2-2
clone size: once
D gene: .
CDR3 DNA: TGTGCCAGCAGCCGAAGAGGGGAGCTGTTTTTT
CDR3 protein: CASSRRGELFF

V gene: TRBV25-1
J gene: TRBJ1-2
clone size: .
D gene: .
CDR3 DNA: TGTGCCAGCAGTGGGGAAGGACGTAACAGCCTCTATGGCTACACCTTC
CDR3 protein: CASSGEGRNSLYGYTF

V gene: TRBV30
J gene: TRBJ2-1
clone size: once
D gene: TRBD2
CDR3 DNA: TGTGCCTGGAGTGTACCCAGCGGGAGGGCCATGGAGCAGTTCTTC
CDR3 protein: CAWSVPSGRAMEQFF

V gene: TRBV11-2
J gene: TRBJ2-2
clone size: .
D gene: .
CDR3 DNA: TGTGCCAGCAGCCCCCTAGTAAGGGTTTACACCGGGGAGCTGTTTTTT
CDR3 protein: CASSPLVRVYTGELFF

V gene: TRBV27
J gene: TRBJ1-5
clone size: .
D gene: .
CDR3 DNA: TGTGCCAGCAGTCCAGACAGGCCTTTGTTCAATCAGCCCCAGCATTTT
CDR3 protein: CASSPDRPLFNQPQHF

V gene: TRBV30
J gene: TRBJ1-5
clone size: once
D gene: .
CDR3 DNA: TGTGCCTGTGACAGCGTTAATCAGCCCCAGCATTTT
CDR3 protein: CACDSVNQPQHF

V gene: TRBV10-1
J gene: TRBJ2-1
clone size: .
D gene: .
CDR3 DNA: TGCGTCGCAGCTTGGGGTTTACTTAACAATGAGCAGTTCTTC
CDR3 protein: CVAAWGLLNNEQFF

V gene: TRBV19
J gene: TRBJ2-1
clone size: .
D gene: TRBD1
CDR3 DNA: TGTGCCAGTAGTATCTCGGGACAGGGGGACCGATTAAGCTCCTACAATGAGCAGTTCTTC
CDR3 protein: CASSISGQGDRLSSYNEQFF

V gene: TRBV27
J gene: TRBJ2-5
clone size: once
D gene: .
CDR3 DNA: TGTGCCGCAGCGGGTTCCCGGCAAGAGACCCAGTACTTC
CDR3 protein: CAAAGSRQETQYF